A selection of T cell receptor beta chains follows, all from one sample in a study of blood T cells in healthy people across ages. TCRdb re-analysed the 5' RACE reads in MiXCR, keeping a single row per CDR3 protein. The data hold around 900,000 distinct CDR3 sequences, with approximately 50% observed a single time. Sample: blood. The origin of the receptors is a woman between 55 and 75 years old in good health. CDR3s include the opening cysteine and the closing phenylalanine or tryptophan. Fields, in order: J gene, D gene, clone size, V gene, CDR3 protein, CDR3 DNA. D genes are given only for firm matches. Clone size appears in some rows only: once, few, many, or a class for an expanded clone.

J: TRBJ2-7
D: TRBD1
size: few
V: TRBV27
CDR3: CASSVDRGVSEQYF
DNA: TGTGCCAGCAGTGTAGACAGGGGGGTCTCCGAGCAGTACTTC

J: TRBJ2-3
D: .
size: .
V: TRBV7-2
CDR3: CASSLQGNPTDTQYF
DNA: TGTGCCAGCAGCCTTCAAGGGAATCCCACAGATACGCAGTATTTT

J: TRBJ2-5
D: TRBD2
size: .
V: TRBV29-1
CDR3: CSVKPGRGRQETQYF
DNA: TGCAGCGTGAAGCCCGGGAGGGGCCGGCAAGAGACCCAGTACTTC

J: TRBJ1-2
D: .
size: few
V: TRBV2
CDR3: CASSDIADSRYGYTF
DNA: TGTGCCAGCAGTGATATTGCGGACAGTCGTTATGGCTACACCTTC

J: TRBJ2-3
D: .
size: .
V: TRBV29-1
CDR3: CSVGLRITDTQYF
DNA: TGCAGCGTTGGGCTCCGTATCACAGATACGCAGTATTTT

J: TRBJ2-7
D: .
size: .
V: TRBV27
CDR3: CASSLQSYSYEQYF
DNA: TGTGCCAGCAGTCTACAGTCCTACTCCTACGAGCAGTACTTC

J: TRBJ2-7
D: .
size: few
V: TRBV29-1
CDR3: CSVVREGGPEQYF
DNA: TGCAGCGTCGTCAGGGAAGGTGGGCCCGAGCAGTACTTC

J: TRBJ1-2
D: .
size: once
V: TRBV5-1
CDR3: CASSLVADSLYGYTF
DNA: TGCGCCAGCAGCTTGGTTGCGGACAGTCTCTATGGCTACACCTTC

J: TRBJ2-1
D: .
size: .
V: TRBV7-9
CDR3: CASSSTRTESSYNEQFF
DNA: TGTGCCAGCAGCTCAACCAGGACGGAGAGCTCCTACAATGAGCAGTTCTTC

J: TRBJ2-5
D: TRBD2
size: .
V: TRBV3-1
CDR3: CASSQRGTSGRRSETQYF
DNA: TGTGCCAGCAGCCAGAGAGGGACTAGCGGGAGGAGGTCGGAGACCCAGTACTTC

J: TRBJ2-1
D: TRBD1
size: .
V: TRBV20-1
CDR3: CSARQGSNEQFF
DNA: TGCAGTGCCCGACAGGGATCCAATGAGCAGTTCTTC

J: TRBJ2-5
D: .
size: .
V: TRBV4-1
CDR3: CASSRTLEETQYF
DNA: TGCGCCAGCAGCCGGACCCTCGAGGAGACCCAGTACTTC

J: TRBJ1-1
D: .
size: .
V: TRBV7-2
CDR3: CASSRWTVMNTEAFF
DNA: TGTGCCAGCAGCCGCTGGACGGTGATGAACACTGAAGCTTTCTTT

J: TRBJ2-3
D: TRBD2
size: .
V: TRBV7-2
CDR3: CASSPPFERETTDTQYF
DNA: TGTGCCAGCAGTCCACCCTTTGAGCGGGAGACCACAGATACGCAGTATTTT

J: TRBJ2-5
D: TRBD2
size: many
V: TRBV15
CDR3: CATSTSGIPLKNQETQYF
DNA: TGTGCCACCTCGACTAGCGGGATTCCCTTGAAGAATCAAGAGACCCAGTACTTC

J: TRBJ2-7
D: TRBD2
size: .
V: TRBV10-2
CDR3: CASRETSGSQHEQYF
DNA: TGCGCCAGCAGAGAGACTAGCGGGAGTCAGCACGAGCAGTACTTC

J: TRBJ2-1
D: .
size: few
V: TRBV4-1
CDR3: CASSQDPSERYNEQFF
DNA: TGCGCCAGCAGCCAAGACCCTAGCGAGAGATACAATGAGCAGTTCTTC

J: TRBJ2-3
D: TRBD2
size: .
V: TRBV20-1
CDR3: CSARSIAGKRTDTQYF
DNA: TGCAGTGCTAGGAGCATAGCGGGAAAACGAACAGATACGCAGTATTTT

J: TRBJ2-7
D: .
size: .
V: TRBV29-1
CDR3: CSVFFVTGVSYEQYF
DNA: TGCAGCGTATTCTTTGTAACAGGAGTCTCCTACGAGCAGTACTTC

J: TRBJ2-5
D: .
size: .
V: TRBV3-1
CDR3: CASSQRLAGIQETQYF
DNA: TGTGCCAGCAGCCAACGTCTAGCCGGTATCCAAGAGACCCAGTACTTC

J: TRBJ2-5
D: TRBD1
size: .
V: TRBV6-2/TRBV6-3
CDR3: CASSYGGTGQETQYF
DNA: TGTGCCAGCAGTTACGGCGGGACAGGCCAAGAGACCCAGTACTTC